This entry features one T cell receptor beta chain sequence. Its antigen is undetermined. The CDR3 covers 14 residues. The ends were cut back, 4 bases at V and 3 bases at J, with 14 bases in the middle. Germline CDR1 SQVTM, CDR2 ANQGSEA. In each case, RNA was isolated and then reverse transcribed into cDNA as the sequencing template. Data came from immunoSEQ multiplex PCR; TCRdb stores just in-frame clones and leaves some out. Of 150,000 to 200,000 clones in the sample, approximately 67% were seen once. These data originate in a study of CD8+ T cells in alopecia areata. General study points: Relative to mice, TCR sharing across patients was less clear, a difference possibly HLA-related.

The treatment was: oral pan-JAK inhibitor, 5-10 mg twice daily. Sorting separated CD4+ and CD8+ T cells out of PBMCs. V usage is TRBV29-1 and J usage is TRBJ2-3; D is unclear. The sequence was collected from a human donor with alopecia areata. The specimen comprised CD4+ T cells sorted from blood, sampled at week 49, from a patient treated with tofacitinib. The CDR3, as DNA: TGCAGCGTTGGGTTGGTTTTAGCAACAGATACGCAGTATTTT. Protein product: CSVGLVLATDTQYF.